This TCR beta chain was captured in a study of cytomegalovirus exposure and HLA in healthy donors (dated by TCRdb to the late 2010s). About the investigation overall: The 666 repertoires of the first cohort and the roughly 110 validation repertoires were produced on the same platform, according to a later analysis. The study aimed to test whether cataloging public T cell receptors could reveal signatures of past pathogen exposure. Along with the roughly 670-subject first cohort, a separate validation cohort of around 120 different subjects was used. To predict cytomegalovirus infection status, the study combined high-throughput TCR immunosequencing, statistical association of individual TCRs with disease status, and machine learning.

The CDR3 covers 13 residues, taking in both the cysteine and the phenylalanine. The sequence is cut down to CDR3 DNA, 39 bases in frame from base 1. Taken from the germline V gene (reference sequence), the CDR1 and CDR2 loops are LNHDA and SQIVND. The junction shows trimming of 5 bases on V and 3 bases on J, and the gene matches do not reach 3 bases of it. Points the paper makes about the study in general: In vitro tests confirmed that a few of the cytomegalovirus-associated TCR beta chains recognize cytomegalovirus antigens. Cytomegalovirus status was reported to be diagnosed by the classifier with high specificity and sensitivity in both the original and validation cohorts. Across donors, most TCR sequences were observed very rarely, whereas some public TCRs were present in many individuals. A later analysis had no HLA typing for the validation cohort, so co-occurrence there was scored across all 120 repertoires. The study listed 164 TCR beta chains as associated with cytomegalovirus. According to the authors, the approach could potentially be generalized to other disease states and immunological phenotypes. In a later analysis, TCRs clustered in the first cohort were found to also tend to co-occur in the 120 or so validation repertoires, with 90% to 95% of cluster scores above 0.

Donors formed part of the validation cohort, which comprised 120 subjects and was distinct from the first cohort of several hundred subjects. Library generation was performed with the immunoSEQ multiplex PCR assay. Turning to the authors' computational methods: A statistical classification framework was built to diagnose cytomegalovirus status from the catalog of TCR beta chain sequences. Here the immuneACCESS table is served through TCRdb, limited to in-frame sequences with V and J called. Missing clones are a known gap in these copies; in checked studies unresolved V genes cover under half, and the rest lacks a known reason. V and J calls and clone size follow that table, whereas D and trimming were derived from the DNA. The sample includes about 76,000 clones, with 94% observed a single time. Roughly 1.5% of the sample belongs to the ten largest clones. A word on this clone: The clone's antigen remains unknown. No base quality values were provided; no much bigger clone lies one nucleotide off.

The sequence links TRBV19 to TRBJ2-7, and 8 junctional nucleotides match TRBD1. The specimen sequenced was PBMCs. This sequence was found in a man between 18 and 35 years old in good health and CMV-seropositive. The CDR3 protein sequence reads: CASSLGQGYEQYF. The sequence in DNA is TGTGCCAGTAGTCTAGGACAGGGCTACGAGCAGTACTTC.